A selection of T cell receptor beta chains follows, all from one sample in a study of blood T cell repertoires in COVID-19. Libraries were prepared by immunoSEQ multiplex PCR; TCRdb keeps only in-frame clonotypes and omits some of them. The data show about 180,000 clones, roughly 87% seen once. The specimen sequenced was PBMCs or T cells enriched from blood (not recorded which). These receptors all stem from a woman between 35 and 50 years old with acute COVID-19. Each CDR3 is given with its conserved first and last residue. A D gene is named only where the DNA matches it firmly. Clone size, where shown, is once, few, many, or a class for clones that have expanded.

TGTGCCAGCAGTCTCGGACTAGCGGGAGTCAATGAGCAGTTCTTC CASSLGLAGVNEQFF TRBJ2-1 - TRBV7-3 TRBD2
TGCGCCAGCAGCTTGGGACAGAGCACAGATACGCAGTATTTT CASSLGQSTDTQYF TRBJ2-3 few TRBV5-1 -
TGTGCCAGCAGTTTATCACCGGGACAGGAAGCTTTCTTT CASSLSPGQEAFF TRBJ1-1 - TRBV27 TRBD1
TGTGCCAGCAGCCAGGCCGGAGGGACGACTGAAGCTTTCTTT CASSQAGGTTEAFF TRBJ1-1 - TRBV7-9 -
TGTGCCAGCAGTGAGGTAGGGACAGGGTCTTACGAGCAGTACTTC CASSEVGTGSYEQYF TRBJ2-7 once TRBV6-1 TRBD1
TGTGCCAGCAGCCCTAGCCTCGGGGACTATGGCTACACCTTC CASSPSLGDYGYTF TRBJ1-2 - TRBV7-2 -
TGCAGCGCCAACTTGGACACCCTAAACTTC CSANLDTLNF TRBJ1-2 once TRBV29-1 -
TGTGCCAGCAGTTACTCGATTAAGCGGGGGGGTCATGAGCAGTTCTTC CASSYSIKRGGHEQFF TRBJ2-1 - TRBV6-2/TRBV6-3 TRBD2
TGTGCCAGCAGAGGGACAGGGGTTAACTATGGCTACACCTTC CASRGTGVNYGYTF TRBJ1-2 - TRBV5-6 TRBD1
TGTGCCAGCAGTTTGGGGACTCTTCGACGTGGTGGCTACACCTTC CASSLGTLRRGGYTF TRBJ1-2 - TRBV28 -
TGTGCCAGCAGTAGTACCGGGACAGGGACCGGGGAGCTGTTTTTT CASSSTGTGTGELFF TRBJ2-2 - TRBV6-5 TRBD1
TGCGCCAGCAGCCAAGCAGGATATGTGAGCAATCAGCCCCAGCATTTT CASSQAGYVSNQPQHF TRBJ1-5 - TRBV4-1 -
TGTGCCAGCAGCCCAGGAAGTGGCAATCAGCCCCAGCATTTT CASSPGSGNQPQHF TRBJ1-5 - TRBV28 -
TGTGCCAGCAGTGCTACGACAGGGGCCCGCACTGAAGCTTTCTTT CASSATTGARTEAFF TRBJ1-1 - TRBV27 TRBD1
TGTGCCAGCAGCAAAACAGGGTTGGAGACCCAGTACTTC CASSKTGLETQYF TRBJ2-5 - TRBV13 -
TGTGCCAGCAGTTTCGAGGCAGGGAGCACAGATACGCAGTATTTT CASSFEAGSTDTQYF TRBJ2-3 - TRBV27 -
TGTGCCAGCAGAGGGACAGGGAGCTACAATGAGCAGTTCTTC CASRGTGSYNEQFF TRBJ2-1 once TRBV2 TRBD1
TGTGCCAGCAGAACTGAGGGACAGCTGAACACTGAAGCTTTCTTT CASRTEGQLNTEAFF TRBJ1-1 - TRBV6-5 TRBD1
TGTGCCAGTAGTATTCAGGCTAGCGCATACAATGAGCAGTTCTTC CASSIQASAYNEQFF TRBJ2-1 - TRBV19 -
TGCGCCAGCAGCGAGGGGCTAGCGGGGGTATCGCGGCAAGAGACCCAGTACTTC CASSEGLAGVSRQETQYF TRBJ2-5 - TRBV10-2 TRBD2
TGTGCCAGTAGTACTGGGGGACTAGCGGGAGCCGGGGAGCTGTTTTTT CASSTGGLAGAGELFF TRBJ2-2 - TRBV19 TRBD2
TGTGCCAGTAAGCGGTATAGCACAGATACGCAGTATTTT CASKRYSTDTQYF TRBJ2-3 few TRBV19 -
TGCGCCAGCGGGAGCGCAGATACGCAGTATTTT CASGSADTQYF TRBJ2-3 - TRBV4-1 -
TGCGCCAGCAGCTTTGGCCTCGGACAGGTCCAAGAGACCCAGTACTTC CASSFGLGQVQETQYF TRBJ2-5 - TRBV5-1 TRBD1
TGTGCCAGCAGTTCGGGACAGCCAAATCAGCCCCAGCATTTT CASSSGQPNQPQHF TRBJ1-5 few TRBV6-2/TRBV6-3 TRBD1
TGTGCCGGTGGACTGCCTAGCACAGATACGCAGTATTTT CAGGLPSTDTQYF TRBJ2-3 - TRBV6-5 -
TGTGCCAGCAGTCTCCCCCCTCGACACAGCTCTGGAAACACCATATATTTT CASSLPPRHSSGNTIYF TRBJ1-3 - TRBV28 -
TGTGCCAGCAGTTTAAGGCTAGCGGGGGGGCTCTACGAGCAGTACTTC CASSLRLAGGLYEQYF TRBJ2-7 - TRBV27 TRBD2
TGCGCCAGCAGCCTTTTAAACGGGGGGACTCTTCTAGCCAAAAACATTCAGTACTTC CASSLLNGGTLLAKNIQYF TRBJ2-4 - TRBV23-1 TRBD2
TGTGCCAGCAGTGGGCTCCGGGACAGGGACGAGCAGTACTTC CASSGLRDRDEQYF TRBJ2-7 - TRBV6-2/TRBV6-3 TRBD1
TGTGCCAGCAGTTTCGAATCAGGGTATCAGCCCCAGCATTTT CASSFESGYQPQHF TRBJ1-5 - TRBV28 -
TGTGCCAGTAGTATATCCAGGGGGGATCAGCCCCAGCATTTT CASSISRGDQPQHF TRBJ1-5 - TRBV19 TRBD1
TGTGCCAGCAGCCAAGGGCGTTTGCGGGGCGAGCAGTACTTC CASSQGRLRGEQYF TRBJ2-7 - TRBV3-1/TRBV3-2 -
TGCGCCAGCAGCCTGACTAGCGGGGCCCAATACAATGAGCAGTTCTTC CASSLTSGAQYNEQFF TRBJ2-1 - TRBV5-1 TRBD2
TGTGCCAGCAGTGACTCCCAGGGGGAAGGAGGAAACACCATATATTTT CASSDSQGEGGNTIYF TRBJ1-3 - TRBV6-4 TRBD1
TGTGCCAGCAGAGCCAGCGGGGGGGTCTACAATGAGCAGTTCTTC CASRASGGVYNEQFF TRBJ2-1 - TRBV27 TRBD2
TGTGCCAGGATTACATTCTCCTACAATGAGCAGTTCTTC CARITFSYNEQFF TRBJ2-1 - TRBV19 -
TGCGCCAGCGAAAAGACATCGACCCTTAGCACAGATACGCAGTATTTT CASEKTSTLSTDTQYF TRBJ2-3 once TRBV4-1 -
TGTGCCAGCAGCTTCACAATCAGGACTAGCGGACCTTCGGTGGCGTCCTACGAGCAGTACTTC CASSFTIRTSGPSVASYEQYF TRBJ2-7 once TRBV12-1 -
TGTGCTAGTGGTTCCGACAGGTACTACGAGCAGTACTTC CASGSDRYYEQYF TRBJ2-7 - TRBV12-5 -
TGTGCCAGCAGTGTGGGTGAGGGAGTCAGGGAAGCTTTCTTT CASSVGEGVREAFF TRBJ1-1 few TRBV2 -
TGTGCCAGCAGCTTAGAGGGACTAGCGGGAGGTTACTCCTACGAGCAGTACTTC CASSLEGLAGGYSYEQYF TRBJ2-7 - TRBV7-2 TRBD2
TGTGCCAGCAGCTTAGCGCGGAGTGAAGGAGATACGCAGTATTTT CASSLARSEGDTQYF TRBJ2-3 once TRBV7-2 -
TGTGCCAGCAGTCCTAAGACTAGCGGGGGGGTTAAGAACACCGGGGAGCTGTTTTTT CASSPKTSGGVKNTGELFF TRBJ2-2 - TRBV6-6 TRBD2
TGTGCCAGCAGCAAATGTCTCCCCCCGGCTAGCCGCAATGAGCAGTTCTTC CASSKCLPPASRNEQFF TRBJ2-1 - TRBV21-1 -
TGTGCCAGTAGCGACAGGGTCTATGGCTACACCTTC CASSDRVYGYTF TRBJ1-2 - TRBV19 TRBD1
TGTGCCAGCAGTGAGGGACAGGGTGGTCAGCCCCAGCATTTT CASSEGQGGQPQHF TRBJ1-5 many TRBV6-1 TRBD1
TGTGCCAGCAGTTCCGAGGGCTCAGATACGCAGTATTTT CASSSEGSDTQYF TRBJ2-3 - TRBV12-3/TRBV12-4 -
TGTGCCAGCAGTTACCTGAGGGCCAATCGGGACACTGAAGCTTTCTTT CASSYLRANRDTEAFF TRBJ1-1 - TRBV6-5 -
TGTGCCAGCAGCATACCGGGACATGAAGAGACCCAGTACTTC CASSIPGHEETQYF TRBJ2-5 - TRBV9 -
TGTGCCAGCAGTTTGGGACTAGCTGCGCAAGAGGAGCAGTACTTC CASSLGLAAQEEQYF TRBJ2-7 - TRBV2 TRBD2
TGTGCCAGCAGCTTAGCGGGGCAGCAGGCTTTCTTT CASSLAGQQAFF TRBJ1-1 - TRBV7-8 -
TGCGCCAGCAGCCCAGCCAGGGCAGCTATCCACGAGCAGTACTTC CASSPARAAIHEQYF TRBJ2-7 - TRBV5-1 -
TGCGCCAGCAGCCAAGATGGGGGGAAGGGCACAGATACGCAGTATTTT CASSQDGGKGTDTQYF TRBJ2-3 - TRBV4-1 -